A selection of T cell receptor beta chains follows, all from one sample in a study of blood T cells in healthy people across ages. TCRdb re-called the 5' RACE reads with MiXCR, one entry per CDR3 protein. Of approximately 830,000 distinct CDR3 sequences in the sample, 55% to 65% were seen once. Input material: blood. Source of these receptors: a man aged 25 to 40 in good health. Each CDR3 is given with its conserved first and last residue. The D gene is left open where the match is weak. For some rows the clone size is stated as once, few or many, or as a class when expanded; others skip it.

length: 17; size: .; V: TRBV20-1; J: TRBJ2-1; D: .; CDR3: CSAPRMGAHSFYNEQFF; DNA: TGCAGTGCTCCCCGAATGGGGGCCCATTCCTTTTACAATGAGCAGTTCTTC
length: 16; size: .; V: TRBV6-1; J: TRBJ1-2; D: TRBD1; CDR3: CASSPGTGGISDGYTF; DNA: TGTGCCAGCAGTCCCGGGACAGGGGGAATCTCCGATGGCTACACCTTC
length: 17; size: few; V: TRBV20-1; J: TRBJ1-1; D: .; CDR3: CSARDGAVDPMNTEAFF; DNA: TGCAGTGCTAGAGATGGAGCGGTTGACCCCATGAACACTGAAGCTTTCTTT
length: 15; size: .; V: TRBV5-1; J: TRBJ1-2; D: .; CDR3: CASSLGGSLNYGYTF; DNA: TGCGCCAGCAGCTTGGGCGGCAGCCTTAACTATGGCTACACCTTC
length: 14; size: .; V: TRBV20-1; J: TRBJ2-1; D: TRBD2; CDR3: CSARQRGSYNEQFF; DNA: TGCAGTGCTCGACAGCGGGGAAGCTACAATGAGCAGTTCTTC
length: 16; size: few; V: TRBV7-3; J: TRBJ1-5; D: TRBD1; CDR3: CASTEGQGYSNQPQHF; DNA: TGTGCCAGCACCGAGGGACAGGGCTATAGTAATCAGCCCCAGCATTTT
length: 16; size: .; V: TRBV28; J: TRBJ2-5; D: TRBD2; CDR3: CASSRGLAEAQETQYF; DNA: TGTGCCAGCAGTCGCGGACTAGCGGAAGCCCAAGAGACCCAGTACTTC
length: 18; size: .; V: TRBV28; J: TRBJ2-5; D: TRBD2; CDR3: CASSYPGTSGLLGETQYF; DNA: TGTGCCAGCAGTTACCCCGGGACTAGCGGGCTCCTGGGAGAGACCCAGTACTTC
length: 19; size: few; V: TRBV20-1; J: TRBJ2-3; D: TRBD2; CDR3: CSARDLLAGADHNTDTQYF; DNA: TGCAGTGCTAGAGATCTACTAGCGGGGGCCGACCACAACACAGATACGCAGTATTTT
length: 13; size: once; V: TRBV30; J: TRBJ2-4; D: .; CDR3: CAWSPVAKNIQYF; DNA: TGTGCCTGGAGCCCGGTAGCCAAAAACATTCAGTACTTC
length: 13; size: few; V: TRBV4-3; J: TRBJ2-7; D: .; CDR3: CASSHAPGYEQYF; DNA: TGCGCCAGCAGCCACGCGCCGGGGTACGAGCAGTACTTC
length: 17; size: .; V: TRBV2; J: TRBJ2-3; D: .; CDR3: CASSELGWDTFTDTQYF; DNA: TGTGCCAGCAGTGAATTGGGTTGGGACACCTTCACAGATACGCAGTATTTT
length: 13; size: .; V: TRBV29-1; J: TRBJ1-1; D: .; CDR3: CSVVVSVDTEAFF; DNA: TGCAGCGTTGTGGTGTCCGTGGACACTGAAGCTTTCTTT
length: 14; size: .; V: TRBV20-1; J: TRBJ2-7; D: TRBD1; CDR3: CSAPRGQATYEQYF; DNA: TGCAGTGCTCCGAGGGGGCAGGCAACCTACGAGCAGTACTTC
length: 14; size: .; V: TRBV4-1; J: TRBJ1-1; D: .; CDR3: CASSRRTTGTEAFF; DNA: TGCGCCAGCAGCCGAAGGACAACGGGCACTGAAGCTTTCTTT
length: 15; size: few; V: TRBV5-1; J: TRBJ2-5; D: TRBD2; CDR3: CASSISGLRQETQYF; DNA: TGCGCCAGCAGCATATCGGGACTAAGGCAAGAGACCCAGTACTTC
length: 11; size: .; V: TRBV20-1; J: TRBJ1-1; D: .; CDR3: CSAGRGTEAFF; DNA: TGCAGTGCCGGGAGGGGTACTGAAGCTTTCTTT
length: 14; size: .; V: TRBV7-2; J: TRBJ1-2; D: .; CDR3: CASSLEVPGNGYTF; DNA: TGTGCCAGCAGCTTAGAGGTCCCAGGGAACGGCTACACCTTC
length: 16; size: .; V: TRBV9; J: TRBJ2-5; D: TRBD2; CDR3: CASSVGLAGGYETQYF; DNA: TGTGCCAGCAGCGTTGGACTAGCGGGGGGATACGAGACCCAGTACTTC
length: 16; size: .; V: TRBV6-1; J: TRBJ2-7; D: TRBD2; CDR3: CASSPTGTSSPYEQYF; DNA: TGTGCCAGCAGTCCCACCGGGACTAGTAGTCCCTACGAGCAGTACTTC
length: 13; size: .; V: TRBV27; J: TRBJ2-2; D: .; CDR3: CASREGQAGELFF; DNA: TGTGCCAGCAGAGAAGGTCAGGCCGGGGAGCTGTTTTTT
length: 13; size: few; V: TRBV7-2; J: TRBJ2-7; D: .; CDR3: CASSSFRNYEQYF; DNA: TGTGCCAGCAGCTCGTTCCGGAACTACGAGCAGTACTTC
length: 16; size: .; V: TRBV5-1; J: TRBJ2-3; D: TRBD2; CDR3: CASSLGSGGFTDTQYF; DNA: TGCGCCAGCAGCTTGGGGAGCGGGGGGTTCACAGATACGCAGTATTTT
length: 15; size: .; V: TRBV5-1; J: TRBJ1-2; D: .; CDR3: CASSFDQGGLYGYTF; DNA: TGCGCCAGCAGCTTCGATCAGGGAGGACTCTATGGCTACACCTTC
length: 16; size: .; V: TRBV4-3; J: TRBJ2-3; D: .; CDR3: CASSQAPRARTDTQYF; DNA: TGCGCCAGCAGCCAAGCCCCTAGGGCCCGCACAGATACGCAGTATTTT
length: 16; size: .; V: TRBV11-2; J: TRBJ2-7; D: .; CDR3: CASSLNGYGPYNEQYF; DNA: TGTGCCAGCAGCTTAAACGGATACGGGCCCTACAATGAGCAGTACTTC
length: 14; size: .; V: TRBV3-1; J: TRBJ2-1; D: TRBD2; CDR3: CASSQGLAGREQFF; DNA: TGTGCCAGCAGCCAGGGACTAGCGGGGCGGGAGCAGTTCTTC
length: 15; size: .; V: TRBV2; J: TRBJ2-3; D: TRBD1; CDR3: CASRSRDRETDTQYF; DNA: TGTGCCAGCAGATCACGGGACAGGGAAACAGATACGCAGTATTTT
length: 14; size: .; V: TRBV12-3/TRBV12-4; J: TRBJ2-7; D: TRBD1; CDR3: CASSFPGGNDEQYF; DNA: TGTGCCAGCAGTTTTCCAGGGGGCAACGACGAGCAGTACTTC
length: 16; size: once; V: TRBV7-9; J: TRBJ2-5; D: TRBD2; CDR3: CASSRSTSGGLETQYF; DNA: TGTGCCAGCAGCCGGTCTACTAGCGGGGGGCTGGAGACCCAGTACTTC
length: 15; size: .; V: TRBV27; J: TRBJ1-2; D: .; CDR3: CASSLSQGFSYGYTF; DNA: TGTGCCAGCAGTTTATCGCAGGGGTTTTCCTATGGCTACACCTTC
length: 14; size: few; V: TRBV6-2/TRBV6-3; J: TRBJ1-2; D: .; CDR3: CASSLQLNYYGYTF; DNA: TGTGCCAGCAGTCTTCAGCTAAACTACTATGGCTACACCTTC
length: 12; size: .; V: TRBV28; J: TRBJ2-3; D: .; CDR3: CASSFHPGTQYF; DNA: TGTGCCAGCAGTTTTCATCCCGGTACGCAGTATTTT
length: 12; size: .; V: TRBV7-9; J: TRBJ2-7; D: TRBD1; CDR3: CASSKDRGEQYF; DNA: TGTGCCAGCAGCAAGGACAGGGGCGAGCAGTACTTC
length: 17; size: .; V: TRBV2; J: TRBJ2-6; D: .; CDR3: CASSARGVSSGANVLTF; DNA: TGTGCCAGCAGTGCGAGGGGAGTGAGCTCTGGGGCCAACGTCCTGACTTTC
length: 14; size: .; V: TRBV24-1; J: TRBJ2-3; D: TRBD2; CDR3: CATSGEGITDTQYF; DNA: TGTGCCACCAGTGGGGAGGGGATCACAGATACGCAGTATTTT
length: 15; size: .; V: TRBV4-2; J: TRBJ1-6; D: .; CDR3: CASSQGTSLGSPLHF; DNA: TGTGCCAGCAGCCAAGGAACGTCTTTGGGTTCACCCCTCCACTTT
length: 15; size: .; V: TRBV9; J: TRBJ2-4; D: TRBD1; CDR3: CASSETGGVLNIQYF; DNA: TGTGCCAGCAGCGAGACAGGGGGCGTCCTAAACATTCAGTACTTC
length: 14; size: .; V: TRBV7-8; J: TRBJ2-1; D: .; CDR3: CASSLGRGRNEQFF; DNA: TGTGCCAGCAGCTTGGGGCGGGGCAGGAATGAGCAGTTCTTC
length: 16; size: .; V: TRBV5-5; J: TRBJ2-1; D: .; CDR3: CASTHGALGPYNEQFF; DNA: TGTGCCAGCACCCATGGGGCTCTGGGCCCATACAATGAGCAGTTCTTC
length: 14; size: few; V: TRBV7-3; J: TRBJ1-1; D: .; CDR3: CASSQGHVATEAFF; DNA: TGTGCCAGCAGCCAGGGACATGTCGCAACTGAAGCTTTCTTT
length: 17; size: .; V: TRBV6-1; J: TRBJ2-6; D: TRBD1; CDR3: CASSTGQGSSGANVLTF; DNA: TGTGCCAGCAGTACGGGACAGGGTTCATCTGGGGCCAACGTCCTGACTTTC
length: 13; size: once; V: TRBV25-1; J: TRBJ1-2; D: .; CDR3: CASSDFGSYGYTF; DNA: TGTGCCAGCAGTGATTTCGGTTCCTATGGCTACACCTTC
length: 16; size: few; V: TRBV12-3/TRBV12-4; J: TRBJ2-1; D: .; CDR3: CASSLDGLDGIDEQFF; DNA: TGTGCCAGCAGCCTAGACGGACTGGATGGTATCGATGAGCAGTTCTTC
length: 13; size: few; V: TRBV29-1; J: TRBJ2-5; D: TRBD2; CDR3: CSVDGRGGETQYF; DNA: TGCAGCGTTGATGGCCGGGGGGGAGAGACCCAGTACTTC
length: 15; size: .; V: TRBV20-1; J: TRBJ2-7; D: TRBD1; CDR3: CSARDSRQGIYEQYF; DNA: TGCAGTGCTAGAGATTCGAGACAGGGGATCTACGAGCAGTACTTC
length: 14; size: few; V: TRBV12-3/TRBV12-4; J: TRBJ2-4; D: .; CDR3: CASSFSSEMREQYF; DNA: TGTGCCAGCAGTTTTTCTAGTGAGATGAGGGAGCAGTACTTC
length: 15; size: .; V: TRBV3-1; J: TRBJ2-1; D: TRBD2; CDR3: CASSRIRGGYNEQFF; DNA: TGTGCCAGCAGCCGGATCCGGGGGGGCTACAATGAGCAGTTCTTC
length: 14; size: .; V: TRBV20-1; J: TRBJ2-1; D: .; CDR3: CRARRVSSYNEQFF; DNA: TGCAGAGCTAGACGGGTTAGCTCCTACAATGAGCAGTTCTTC
length: 14; size: .; V: TRBV5-1; J: TRBJ1-4; D: .; CDR3: CVSSFGGEGEKLFF; DNA: TGCGTCAGCAGCTTCGGTGGGGAAGGTGAAAAACTGTTTTTT